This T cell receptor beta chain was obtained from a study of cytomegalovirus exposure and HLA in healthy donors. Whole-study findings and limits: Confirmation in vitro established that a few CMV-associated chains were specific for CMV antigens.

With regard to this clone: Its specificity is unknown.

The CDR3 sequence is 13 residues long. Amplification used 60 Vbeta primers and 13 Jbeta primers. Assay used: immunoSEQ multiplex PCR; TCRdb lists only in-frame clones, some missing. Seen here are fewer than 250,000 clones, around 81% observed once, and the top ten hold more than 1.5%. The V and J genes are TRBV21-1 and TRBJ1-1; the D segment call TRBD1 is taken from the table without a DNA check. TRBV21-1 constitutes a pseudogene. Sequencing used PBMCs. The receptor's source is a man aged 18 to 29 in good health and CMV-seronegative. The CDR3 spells CANIAPSNTEAFF. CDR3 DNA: TGTGCCAACATTGCCCCAAGTAACACTGAAGCTTTCTTT.